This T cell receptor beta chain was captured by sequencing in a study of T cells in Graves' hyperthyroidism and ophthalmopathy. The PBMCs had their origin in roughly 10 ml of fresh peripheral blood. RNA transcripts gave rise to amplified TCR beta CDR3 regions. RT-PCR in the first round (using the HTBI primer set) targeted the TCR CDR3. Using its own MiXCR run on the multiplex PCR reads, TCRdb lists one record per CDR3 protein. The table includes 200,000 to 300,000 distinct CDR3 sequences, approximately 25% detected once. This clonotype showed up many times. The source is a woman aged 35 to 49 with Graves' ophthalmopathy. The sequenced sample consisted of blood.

The CDR3 DNA sequence: TGTGCCAGCAGCTTCAAAACAGGGCATTGGGGCTACACCTTC. This encodes CASSFKTGHWGYTF. The chain employs TRBV7-2 and TRBJ1-2; D may be TRBD1 (6 bases). Trimming took off 3 bases at V and 8 bases at J, with 16 bases between the two ends. The CDR3 consists of 14 residues. Germline loops: CDR1 SGHTA, CDR2 FQGNSA.